This TCR beta chain emerged from a study of OX40 agonist ivuxolimab in advanced cancers. Study conclusions and caveats: On average, CD8+ T cells showed a greater number of expanded clones than CD4+. Both CD4+ and CD8+ T cell populations in blood had undergone clonal expansion by week 6 at 0.1 to 3.0 mg/kg. Specificity for antigen went undetermined in the expanded peripheral T cells.

Autoimmune disease history or systemic immunosuppression excluded patients. This table comes from immunoSEQ multiplex PCR, and its TCRdb copy is limited to in-frame clones, with some not included. This sample has about 73,000 clones; 86% occur once, and the top ten carry roughly 8%. About this clone: Its specificity is not known.

Sample: CD4+ or CD8+ T cells sorted from blood, taken in a trial of the OX40 agonist ivuxolimab. This clonotype was sampled from an adult with an advanced solid tumor such as melanoma, head and neck, liver or kidney cancer.

As DNA, the CDR3 is TGTGCCAGCAGCACCGGGACGAACTCCTACGAGCAGTACTTC. This gives the protein CASSTGTNSYEQYF. The rearrangement joins TRBV21-1 to TRBJ2-7. TRBV21-1 is noted as a pseudogene. The CDR3 loop spans 14 amino acids.